What follows are 7 T cell receptor beta chains derived from one specimen sequenced in a study of blood T cell repertoires in COVID-19. TCRdb's table, derived via immunoSEQ multiplex PCR, lists solely in-frame clones and lacks some. The sample consists of about 200,000 clones, about 90% of them appearing once. The sequencing input was PBMCs or T cells enriched from blood (not recorded which). These receptors all stem from a man under 40 who had recovered from COVID-19.

The V gene is TRBV4-3, the J gene TRBJ1-5; D remains ambiguous. The CDR3 has 15 residues. Germline assignment: CDR1 LGHNA and CDR2 YSLEER. Trimming left V 3 bases short and J 0 bases short, with 9 bases between. CDR3 nucleotide sequence: TGCGCCAGCAGCCACGGGAGGGATAGCAATCAGCCCCAGCATTTT. Translated, it gives CASSHGRDSNQPQHF.

This clone was observed a single time. The V call is TRBV5-1, the J call TRBJ1-1, with 7 bases that match TRBD1. V lost 4 bases, J lost 5 bases, and 11 bases stayed unmatched. Germline assignment: CDR1 SGHRS and CDR2 YFSETQ. This CDR3 is 15 amino acids long. The CDR3 DNA sequence: TGCGCCAGCAGCAGAGGACAGGCTTCAGGAACTGAAGCTTTCTTT. This codes for CASSRGQASGTEAFF.

The chain couples TRBV6-5 to TRBJ2-5; TRBD2 agrees at 10 bases. V was pared by 0 bases and J by 4 bases, with 5 bases of the junction left unmatched. From germline, CDR1 is MNHEY and CDR2 SVGAGI. The CDR3 length is 16 residues. The CDR3 is CASSYSWASGGETQYF. CDR3 nucleotides: TGTGCCAGCAGTTACTCGTGGGCTAGCGGGGGAGAGACCCAGTACTTC.

On this clone: A junction boundary mismatches the germline segment, possibly from a read error. V is TRBV9 and J is TRBJ1-6; D gene uncertain. This CDR3 has 15 residues. Germline V CDR1 and CDR2: SGDLS, YYNGEE. Here the CDR3 reads CASSVDSSSNSPLHF. CDR3 nucleotide sequence: TGTGCCAGCAGCGTAGATAGTTCCTCTAATTCACCCCTCCACTTT.

The chain is built from TRBV10-1 and TRBJ1-4; no reliable D call. This CDR3 is built from 14 residues. Germline V gene sequence: CDR1 WNHNN, CDR2 SYGVQD (reference sequence). The V end lost 3 bases, the J end lost 4 bases, and 9 bases lay between the germline ends. The CDR3 loop is CASSDGPINEKLFF. The DNA of the CDR3 is TGCGCCAGCAGTGATGGGCCAATTAATGAAAAACTGTTTTTT.

This clone was counted a single time. This chain links TRBV11-3 with TRBJ2-5; tentatively, D is TRBD2 (7 bases). Trimming took 1 base from V and 3 from J, leaving 12 bases between them. The germline V gene has CDR1 SGHNT and CDR2 YENEEA. The CDR3 runs 15 residues. CDR3 DNA: TGTGCCAGCAGCTTAGGGGGAGGGGACAAAGAGACCCAGTACTTC. It translates to CASSLGGGDKETQYF.

The chain uses TRBV7-9 and TRBJ2-1; 12 bases match TRBD2. The CDR3 length is 16 residues. Germline CDR1 and CDR2: SEHNR and FQNEAQ (reference sequence). After removal of 3 bases from V and 8 bases from J, the junction contained 8 bases not matched to a gene. The CDR3 loop reads CASSFTSGRFIHEQFF. DNA for the CDR3: TGTGCCAGCAGCTTTACTAGCGGGAGGTTTATCCATGAGCAGTTCTTC.